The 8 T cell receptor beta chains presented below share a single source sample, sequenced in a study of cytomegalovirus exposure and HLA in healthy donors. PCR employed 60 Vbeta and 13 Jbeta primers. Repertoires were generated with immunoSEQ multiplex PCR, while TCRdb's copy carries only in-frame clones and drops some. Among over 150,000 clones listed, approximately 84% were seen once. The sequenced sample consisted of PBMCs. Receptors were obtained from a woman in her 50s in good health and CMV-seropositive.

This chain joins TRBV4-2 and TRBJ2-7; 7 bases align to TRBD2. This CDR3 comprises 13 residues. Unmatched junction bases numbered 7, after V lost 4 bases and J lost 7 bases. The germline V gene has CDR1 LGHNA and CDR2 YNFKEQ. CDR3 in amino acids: CASSPVREGEQYF. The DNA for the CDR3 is TGTGCCAGCAGCCCAGTAAGGGAGGGGGAGCAGTACTTC.

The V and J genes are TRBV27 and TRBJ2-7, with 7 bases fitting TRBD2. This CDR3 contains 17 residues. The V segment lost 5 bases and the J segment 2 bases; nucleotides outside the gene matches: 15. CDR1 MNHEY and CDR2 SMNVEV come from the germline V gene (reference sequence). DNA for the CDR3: TGTGCCAGCAGTCGAAGCGCGGGAGACACCCGTACCTACGAGCAGTACTTC. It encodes CASSRSAGDTRTYEQYF.

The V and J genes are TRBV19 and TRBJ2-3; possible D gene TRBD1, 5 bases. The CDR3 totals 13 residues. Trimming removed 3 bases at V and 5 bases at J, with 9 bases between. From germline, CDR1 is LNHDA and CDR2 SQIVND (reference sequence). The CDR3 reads CASSIKGIDTQYF. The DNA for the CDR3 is TGTGCCAGTAGTATTAAGGGGATAGATACGCAGTATTTT.

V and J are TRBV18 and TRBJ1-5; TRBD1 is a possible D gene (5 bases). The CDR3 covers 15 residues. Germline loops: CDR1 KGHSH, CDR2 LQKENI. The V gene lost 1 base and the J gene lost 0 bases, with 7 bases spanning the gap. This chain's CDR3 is CASSPQGLSNQPQHF. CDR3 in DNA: TGTGCCAGCTCACCACAGGGACTTAGCAATCAGCCCCAGCATTTT.

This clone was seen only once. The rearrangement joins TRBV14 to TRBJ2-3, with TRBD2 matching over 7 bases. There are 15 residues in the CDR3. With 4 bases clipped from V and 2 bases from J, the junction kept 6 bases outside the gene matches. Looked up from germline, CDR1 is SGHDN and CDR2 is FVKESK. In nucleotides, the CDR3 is TGTGCCAGCAGCCCCCGGGGAGGGGACACAGATACGCAGTATTTT. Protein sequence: CASSPRGGDTDTQYF.

CDR3: CASSFRLAGGDTQYF. CDR3 bases: TGCGCCAGCAGCTTTAGGCTAGCGGGTGGAGATACGCAGTATTTT. V is TRBV5-1 and J is TRBJ2-3, with 8 bases that match TRBD2. CDR1 SGHRS and CDR2 YFSETQ come from the germline V gene. The ends lost 2 bases at V and 5 bases at J; junction bases unmatched: 7. The CDR3 covers 15 residues. The full variable domain, its missing parts supplied by reference TRBV5-1 and TRBJ2-3, is KAGVTQTPRYLIKTRGQQVTLSCSPISGHRSVSWYQQTPGQGLQFLFEYFSETQRNKGNFPGRFSGRQFSNSRSEMNVSTLELGDSALYLCASSFRLAGGDTQYFGPGTRLTVL.

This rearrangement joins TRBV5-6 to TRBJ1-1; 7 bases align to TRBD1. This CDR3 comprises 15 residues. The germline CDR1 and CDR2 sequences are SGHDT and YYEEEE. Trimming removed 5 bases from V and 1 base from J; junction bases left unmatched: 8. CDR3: CASSHWDRENTEAFF. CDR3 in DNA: TGTGCCAGCAGTCACTGGGACAGAGAGAACACTGAAGCTTTCTTT.

The CDR3 sequence is CASGESPNSNQPQHF. The CDR3 bases are TGTGCCAGTGGTGAAAGCCCCAATAGCAATCAGCCCCAGCATTTT. The J gene is TRBJ1-5, the V gene TRBV19; no reliable D call. The CDR3 has 15 amino acids. Germline CDR1 and CDR2: LNHDA and SQIVND (reference sequence). Trimming shortened V by 8 bases and J by 0 bases, and 14 bases separated the two germline ends.